Shown below are 22 T cell receptor beta chains from a single sample sequenced in a study of blood T cell repertoires in COVID-19. The table came from immunoSEQ multiplex PCR; TCRdb's copy has only in-frame clones and leaves some out. The table records 140,000 to 150,000 clones, about 87% of them present only once. Specimen: peripheral blood. The receptors were gathered from a man in his 60s with active or convalescent COVID-19.

The rearrangement links TRBV27 to TRBJ1-5, with a tentative D call TRBD1 (5 bases). The V gene lost 5 bases and the J gene lost 1 base, with 15 bases spanning the gap. The germline V gene encodes CDR1 MNHEY and CDR2 SMNVEV (reference sequence). There are 16 residues in the CDR3. CDR3: CASSLRWRQSNQPQHF. The CDR3 DNA sequence: TGTGCCAGCAGTCTGCGGTGGAGACAGAGCAATCAGCCCCAGCATTTT.

The chain employs TRBV7-2 and TRBJ2-3; D is uncertain. Germline-derived CDR1 and CDR2 are SGHTA and FQGNSA. This CDR3 comprises 15 residues. V was clipped by 3 bases and J by 1 base, with 11 bases between them. The CDR3 DNA follows: TGTGCCAGCAGCTTTAGTGGAGTAGGCACAGATACGCAGTATTTT. This gives the protein CASSFSGVGTDTQYF.

This clone was observed a single time. The chain combines TRBV24-1 with TRBJ1-5; TRBD1 agrees at 11 bases. The CDR3 is made up of 15 amino acids. Germline values: CDR1 KGHDR, CDR2 SFDVKD. Trimming at V came to 3 bases and at J to 6 bases, leaving 3 bases not matched to a gene. This CDR3 is CATSDGQGAGQPQHF. CDR3 nucleotide sequence: TGTGCCACCAGTGATGGACAGGGGGCCGGTCAGCCCCAGCATTTT.

The chain is built from TRBV7-2 and TRBJ2-7, with 9 bases lining up with TRBD2. CDR1 and CDR2 (germline): SGHTA, FQGNSA. V gave up 1 base and J gave up 5 bases; unmatched junction bases: 9. The CDR3 is 16 residues long. CDR3 sequence reads: CASSLELAGLRNEQYF. In DNA, the CDR3 is TGTGCCAGCAGCTTAGAGCTAGCGGGGTTGAGGAACGAGCAGTACTTC.

This chain links TRBV6-1 with TRBJ1-5; unclear D gene. The CDR3 sequence is 12 residues long. Trimming shortened V by 0 bases and J by 5 bases, and 2 bases separated the two germline ends. Germline V CDR1 and CDR2: MNHNS, SASEGT. The DNA of the CDR3 is TGTGCCAGCAGTGAAGCCGATCAGCCCCAGCATTTT. It encodes CASSEADQPQHF.

V usage is TRBV6-5 and J usage is TRBJ2-7, with D unclear. Germline V gene sequence: CDR1 MNHEY, CDR2 SVGAGI. The CDR3 loop spans 13 amino acids. The ends were cut back, 5 bases at V and 1 base at J, with 9 bases in the middle. As DNA, the CDR3 is TGTGCCAGCAGTCCGACTGTATCCTACGAGCAGTACTTC. It codes for CASSPTVSYEQYF.

This clone was counted only a few times. The chain couples TRBV19 to TRBJ1-5, with unresolved D. This CDR3 has 13 residues. Trimming shortened V by 5 bases and J by 0 bases, and 5 bases separated the two germline ends. Germline V gives CDR1 LNHDA, CDR2 SQIVND (reference sequence). The CDR3 spells CASSEGSNQPQHF. The DNA for the CDR3 is TGTGCCAGTAGTGAGGGTAGCAATCAGCCCCAGCATTTT.

The chain has TRBV7-2 and TRBJ1-4; 12 nucleotides agree with TRBD1. V shed 5 bases, J shed 9 bases, and the junction held 10 bases outside the gene matches. The CDR3 has 16 amino acids. CDR1 and CDR2 from the germline V gene are SGHTA and FQGNSA. The CDR3: CASSPSVGTGGQKLFF. CDR3 bases: TGTGCCAGCAGCCCGTCGGTTGGGACAGGGGGCCAAAAACTGTTTTTT.

The rearrangement joins TRBV4-2 to TRBJ1-2; 8 bases align to TRBD1. The CDR3 totals 15 residues. Trimming at V came to 0 bases and at J to 4 bases, leaving 4 bases not matched to a gene. Germline V lookup: CDR1 LGHNA, CDR2 YNFKEQ. CDR3: CASSQERTGGYGYTF. In DNA, the CDR3 is TGTGCCAGCAGCCAAGAACGCACAGGGGGCTATGGCTACACCTTC.

The J gene is TRBJ1-6, the V gene TRBV27; 7 bases align to TRBD1. The V segment lost 7 bases and the J segment 9 bases; nucleotides outside the gene matches: 12. The CDR3 loop spans 15 amino acids. Germline CDR1 reads MNHEY; CDR2 reads SMNVEV (reference sequence). The CDR3 region has the DNA TGTGCCAGCACTCCGACCGGGACAGCTTTTTCACCCCTCCACTTT. Translated, it gives CASTPTGTAFSPLHF.

CDR3 in DNA: TGTGCCAGCAGAGAGGGACGGCGGGGCTTCTTCCCAGATACGCAGTATTTT. Translated, it gives CASREGRRGFFPDTQYF. This chain links TRBV28 with TRBJ2-3; perhaps TRBD2 as D (6 bases). V lost 6 bases and J lost 4, with 23 bases in between. Germline CDR1 reads MDHEN; CDR2 reads SYDVKM. The CDR3 runs 17 residues.

The rearrangement links TRBV4-3 to TRBJ2-1; maybe TRBD2 (6 bases). Germline V gene lookup returns CDR1 LGHNA and CDR2 YSLEER. The CDR3 runs 16 residues. V lost 0 bases to trimming and J lost 7 bases, with 16 bases between them. This chain's CDR3 is CASSQEGRGIRNEQFF. CDR3 DNA: TGCGCCAGCAGCCAAGAAGGGCGGGGAATTAGGAATGAGCAGTTCTTC.

V and J are TRBV30 and TRBJ1-3; D may be TRBD1 (5 bases). There are 15 residues in the CDR3. Germline V gene data show CDR1 as GTSNPN and CDR2 as SVGIG (reference sequence). Trimming cost V 0 bases and J 5 bases, with 14 bases left between them. CDR3 sequence (DNA): TGTGCCTGGAGTGTAATTGGGCAGGGAAGAAACACCATATATTTT. Translation gives CAWSVIGQGRNTIYF.

The gene calls are TRBV28 and TRBJ2-7, with D perhaps matching TRBD2 (6 bases). V was cut by 2 bases and J by 0 bases, with 11 bases left in between. CDR1 is MDHEN and CDR2 is SYDVKM in the germline V gene. This CDR3 is 15 amino acids long. The chain's CDR3 is CASSLRGTLSYEQYF. The CDR3 DNA reads TGTGCCAGCAGTTTACGCGGGACTCTCTCCTACGAGCAGTACTTC.

CDR3 in amino acids: CASSYGGTGANVLTF. CDR3 DNA sequence: TGTGCCAGCAGTTACGGGGGGACTGGGGCCAACGTCCTGACTTTC. J is TRBJ2-6 and V is TRBV6-5, with a weak D call TRBD2 (6 bases). The CDR3 has 15 residues. Germline V gene sequence: CDR1 MNHEY, CDR2 SVGAGI. V lost 2 bases and J lost 2, with 7 bases in between.

CDR3 sequence reads: CASSPGQGEKLFF. The DNA for the CDR3 is TGTGCCAGCTCACCTGGACAGGGTGAAAAACTGTTTTTT. The chain is built from TRBV18 and TRBJ1-4, with TRBD1 identical over 8 bases. The CDR3 consists of 13 residues. Losses at the gene ends were 3 bases for V and 7 bases for J; bases not matched to a gene: 1. The germline V gene encodes CDR1 KGHSH and CDR2 LQKENI.

The chain recombines TRBV28 with TRBJ2-1, with 9 nucleotides matching TRBD2. V was pared by 5 bases and J by 9 bases, with 11 bases of the junction left unmatched. The CDR3 extends over 15 amino acids. Germline CDR1 is MDHEN and CDR2 is SYDVKM. The CDR3 loop is CASSRTSARGGEQFF. CDR3 coding DNA: TGTGCCAGCAGTCGGACTAGCGCGAGGGGGGGTGAGCAGTTCTTC. The variable domain in full, with the rest retrieved from reference TRBV28 and TRBJ2-1, is DVKVTQSSRYLVKRTGEKVFLECVQDMDHENMFWYRQDPGLGLRLIYFSYDVKMKEKGDIPEGYSVSREKKERFSLILESASTNQTSMYLCASSRTSARGGEQFFGPGTRLTVL.

The J gene is TRBJ2-7, the V gene TRBV11-2, with D maybe TRBD2 (6 bases). This CDR3 is 13 amino acids long. Trimming removed 1 base at V and 4 bases at J, with 8 bases between. Per germline, CDR1 SGHAT and CDR2 FQNNGV. CDR3 protein: CASSLGEVYEQYF. DNA for the CDR3: TGTGCCAGCAGCTTAGGGGAGGTTTACGAGCAGTACTTC.

This clone occurred once. This chain connects TRBV7-8 to TRBJ2-4, with 7 bases lining up with TRBD1. Trimming cost V 4 bases and J 9 bases; bases outside gene matches: 12. The CDR3 sequence is 15 residues long. CDR1 SGHVS and CDR2 FQNEAQ come from the germline V gene. In nucleotides, the CDR3 is TGTGCCAGCAGCTCGGACGGGACAGTCCGTGGCATTCAGTACTTC. Encoded protein: CASSSDGTVRGIQYF.

CDR3 coding DNA: TGTGCCAGCAGCTTGACTAGCGGGAGGGCCAGGGATGAGCAGTTCTTC. Its translation is CASSLTSGRARDEQFF. The chain employs TRBV7-9 and TRBJ2-1; 14 positions match TRBD2. The ends lost 3 bases at V and 8 bases at J; junction bases unmatched: 6. Germline values: CDR1 SEHNR, CDR2 FQNEAQ (reference sequence). The CDR3 covers 16 residues.

This clone turned up a few times. The gene calls are TRBV6-5 and TRBJ1-2; 7 bases are a match to TRBD1. Losses at the gene ends were 5 bases for V and 4 bases for J; bases not matched to a gene: 7. This CDR3 is built from 14 residues. CDR1 is MNHEY and CDR2 is SVGAGI in the germline V gene. CDR3 sequence (DNA): TGTGCCAGCAGTCGAAAACAGGGGCCCTATGGCTACACCTTC. Protein product: CASSRKQGPYGYTF.

V usage is TRBV27 and J usage is TRBJ2-1, with TRBD1 matching over 8 bases. This CDR3 is 17 amino acids long. Germline-derived CDR1 and CDR2 are MNHEY and SMNVEV (reference sequence). J lost 3 bases, V lost 1 base, and 8 bases had no gene match. CDR3 amino acids: CASSLFGQGFGYNEQFF. DNA of the CDR3: TGTGCCAGCAGTTTATTTGGACAGGGTTTCGGCTACAATGAGCAGTTCTTC.